The rows below give T cell receptor beta chains drawn from one sample of a study of blood T cell repertoires in COVID-19. The data were produced by immunoSEQ multiplex PCR, yet TCRdb's version contains in-frame clones alone and is incomplete. The sample carries about 120,000 clones, roughly 85% recorded once. Source material: peripheral blood. The source of these receptors is a middle-aged man with acute or convalescent COVID-19. The CDR3 runs from the conserved cysteine through the conserved F or W. The order of the fields is J gene, CDR3 length, D gene, V gene, clone size, CDR3 protein, CDR3 DNA. A D gene is named only where the DNA matches it firmly. Expanded clones get a size class; other rows say once, few or many, or leave the size out.

j_gene: TRBJ1-3
len: 14
d_gene: .
v_gene: TRBV30
abundance: .
CDR3aa: CACGQPSHGGTIYF
CDR3nt: TGTGCCTGCGGACAGCCAAGTCACGGTGGCACCATATATTTT

j_gene: TRBJ2-5
len: 13
d_gene: .
v_gene: TRBV12-3/TRBV12-4
abundance: .
CDR3aa: CASSARAVETQYF
CDR3nt: TGTGCCAGCAGTGCCAGGGCTGTCGAGACCCAGTACTTC

j_gene: TRBJ2-1
len: 16
d_gene: TRBD2
v_gene: TRBV5-1
abundance: .
CDR3aa: CASSSEGLAGPNEQFF
CDR3nt: TGCGCCAGCAGCTCAGAGGGACTAGCGGGACCAAATGAGCAGTTCTTC

j_gene: TRBJ1-5
len: 15
d_gene: TRBD1
v_gene: TRBV6-5
abundance: .
CDR3aa: CASRPGQGQSQPQHF
CDR3nt: TGTGCCAGCAGGCCAGGACAGGGGCAGTCGCAGCCCCAGCATTTT

j_gene: TRBJ1-2
len: 17
d_gene: TRBD1
v_gene: TRBV5-6
abundance: .
CDR3aa: CASSLVTGGGQNYGYTF
CDR3nt: TGTGCCAGCAGCTTGGTCACAGGGGGGGGGCAGAACTATGGCTACACCTTC

j_gene: TRBJ1-4
len: 16
d_gene: .
v_gene: TRBV5-6
abundance: .
CDR3aa: CASSVGQRAPNEKLFF
CDR3nt: TGTGCCAGCAGCGTCGGACAGCGAGCCCCTAATGAAAAACTGTTTTTT

j_gene: TRBJ2-1
len: 16
d_gene: .
v_gene: TRBV9
abundance: .
CDR3aa: CASSRQASFAYNEQFF
CDR3nt: TGTGCCAGCAGCCGACAGGCGTCTTTCGCCTACAATGAGCAGTTCTTC

j_gene: TRBJ2-5
len: 14
d_gene: TRBD1
v_gene: TRBV10-3
abundance: .
CDR3aa: CAISEATGKETQYF
CDR3nt: TGTGCCATCAGTGAGGCGACAGGGAAAGAGACCCAGTACTTC

j_gene: TRBJ2-5
len: 17
d_gene: TRBD2
v_gene: TRBV28
abundance: .
CDR3aa: CASSLGLSGRAVETQYF
CDR3nt: TGTGCCAGCAGTTTGGGGTTGAGCGGGAGGGCCGTGGAGACCCAGTACTTC

j_gene: TRBJ1-2
len: 15
d_gene: .
v_gene: TRBV11-2
abundance: .
CDR3aa: CASSLGGGTDYGYTF
CDR3nt: TGTGCCAGCAGCTTAGGAGGAGGCACGGACTATGGCTACACCTTC

j_gene: TRBJ2-3
len: 16
d_gene: TRBD2
v_gene: TRBV3-1/TRBV3-2
abundance: .
CDR3aa: CASSQVAGGGADTQYF
CDR3nt: TGTGCCAGCAGCCAAGTTGCGGGAGGCGGTGCAGATACGCAGTATTTT

j_gene: TRBJ1-2
len: 13
d_gene: .
v_gene: TRBV21-1
abundance: .
CDR3aa: CASSKGSVYGYTF
CDR3nt: TGTGCCAGCAGCAAAGGGTCAGTCTATGGCTACACCTTC

j_gene: TRBJ2-7
len: 15
d_gene: TRBD1
v_gene: TRBV5-5
abundance: .
CDR3aa: CASSSADRGLDEQYF
CDR3nt: TGTGCCAGCAGCTCCGCGGACAGGGGTCTAGACGAGCAGTACTTC

j_gene: TRBJ1-2
len: 15
d_gene: .
v_gene: TRBV7-8
abundance: once
CDR3aa: CASSLGLMGGYGYTF
CDR3nt: TGTGCCAGCAGCCTAGGCCTCATGGGAGGCTATGGCTACACCTTC

j_gene: TRBJ2-7
len: 16
d_gene: TRBD1
v_gene: TRBV27
abundance: few
CDR3aa: CASSYSADRGSYEQYF
CDR3nt: TGTGCCAGCAGTTACTCCGCGGACAGGGGCTCCTACGAGCAGTACTTC

j_gene: TRBJ2-1
len: 14
d_gene: .
v_gene: TRBV29-1
abundance: .
CDR3aa: CSVASTNTYNEQFF
CDR3nt: TGCAGCGTGGCTAGTACCAATACATACAATGAGCAGTTCTTC

j_gene: TRBJ1-2
len: 15
d_gene: TRBD1
v_gene: TRBV7-6
abundance: .
CDR3aa: CASSLAGQGDYGYTF
CDR3nt: TGTGCCAGCAGCTTAGCGGGACAGGGGGACTATGGCTACACCTTC

j_gene: TRBJ2-1
len: 15
d_gene: TRBD2
v_gene: TRBV5-1
abundance: .
CDR3aa: CASSLGSGRAGEQFF
CDR3nt: TGCGCCAGCAGCTTGGGAAGCGGGAGGGCCGGGGAGCAGTTCTTC

j_gene: TRBJ1-6
len: 14
d_gene: .
v_gene: TRBV5-1
abundance: .
CDR3aa: CASSLVTANSPLHF
CDR3nt: TGCGCCAGCAGCTTGGTCACTGCAAATTCACCCCTCCACTTT

j_gene: TRBJ2-3
len: 18
d_gene: TRBD2
v_gene: TRBV5-1
abundance: .
CDR3aa: CASSPPALTSGRGDTQYF
CDR3nt: TGCGCCAGCAGCCCGCCCGCTCTGACTAGCGGGAGGGGAGATACGCAGTATTTT

j_gene: TRBJ1-5
len: 13
d_gene: TRBD1
v_gene: TRBV27
abundance: .
CDR3aa: CASKQGAYQPQHF
CDR3nt: TGTGCCAGCAAACAGGGGGCTTATCAGCCCCAGCATTTT

j_gene: TRBJ1-3
len: 12
d_gene: .
v_gene: TRBV30
abundance: .
CDR3aa: CAWDISGNTIYF
CDR3nt: TGTGCCTGGGACATCTCTGGAAACACCATATATTTT

j_gene: TRBJ1-3
len: 15
d_gene: TRBD1
v_gene: TRBV2
abundance: once
CDR3aa: CASSEGTGSGNTIYF
CDR3nt: TGTGCCAGCAGTGAGGGGACAGGCTCTGGAAACACCATATATTTT

j_gene: TRBJ1-5
len: 16
d_gene: .
v_gene: TRBV27
abundance: few
CDR3aa: CASSPVSGLSNQPQHF
CDR3nt: TGTGCCAGCAGTCCCGTCTCAGGCCTTAGCAATCAGCCCCAGCATTTT

j_gene: TRBJ1-6
len: 14
d_gene: TRBD1
v_gene: TRBV25-1
abundance: .
CDR3aa: CASRGTGLNSPLHF
CDR3nt: TGTGCCAGCAGGGGGACAGGGCTTAATTCACCCCTCCACTTT

j_gene: TRBJ2-2
len: 16
d_gene: .
v_gene: TRBV30
abundance: .
CDR3aa: CAWSGAGAFNTGELFF
CDR3nt: TGTGCCTGGAGTGGTGCGGGGGCGTTTAACACCGGGGAGCTGTTTTTT

j_gene: TRBJ1-2
len: 15
d_gene: .
v_gene: TRBV19
abundance: .
CDR3aa: CASSITSGANYGYTF
CDR3nt: TGTGCCAGTAGTATAACCTCCGGAGCTAACTATGGCTACACCTTC

j_gene: TRBJ1-2
len: 13
d_gene: TRBD1
v_gene: TRBV10-3
abundance: .
CDR3aa: CAISVRTGYGYTF
CDR3nt: TGTGCCATCAGTGTTCGGACAGGCTACGGCTACACCTTC

j_gene: TRBJ2-7
len: 16
d_gene: TRBD2
v_gene: TRBV7-2
abundance: .
CDR3aa: CASSLGSSGGVYEQYF
CDR3nt: TGTGCCAGCAGCTTAGGGTCTAGCGGGGGGGTATACGAGCAGTACTTC

j_gene: TRBJ1-3
len: 19
d_gene: .
v_gene: TRBV4-1
abundance: .
CDR3aa: CASSTTPATHMKRGNTIYF
CDR3nt: TGCGCCAGCAGCACAACTCCGGCGACTCACATGAAGCGGGGAAACACCATATATTTT

j_gene: TRBJ1-4
len: 16
d_gene: .
v_gene: TRBV14
abundance: .
CDR3aa: CASSQGVTARNEKLFF
CDR3nt: TGTGCCAGCAGCCAAGGGGTGACAGCACGCAATGAAAAACTGTTTTTT

j_gene: TRBJ1-2
len: 14
d_gene: TRBD1
v_gene: TRBV4-3
abundance: .
CDR3aa: CASSQTRDSGGYTF
CDR3nt: TGCGCCAGCAGCCAGACAAGGGACAGTGGTGGCTACACCTTC

j_gene: TRBJ2-1
len: 16
d_gene: TRBD1
v_gene: TRBV7-9
abundance: .
CDR3aa: CASSSWTGSSYNEQFF
CDR3nt: TGTGCCAGCAGCTCCTGGACAGGGAGCTCCTACAATGAGCAGTTCTTC

j_gene: TRBJ1-2
len: 14
d_gene: TRBD1
v_gene: TRBV11-1
abundance: .
CDR3aa: CASSFPDRERGYTF
CDR3nt: TGTGCCAGCAGCTTTCCCGACAGGGAAAGGGGCTACACCTTC

j_gene: TRBJ1-3
len: 18
d_gene: TRBD1
v_gene: TRBV4-3
abundance: .
CDR3aa: CASSQALGQAGGGNTIYF
CDR3nt: TGCGCCAGCAGCCAAGCACTGGGACAGGCCGGCGGGGGAAACACCATATATTTT

j_gene: TRBJ1-3
len: 20
d_gene: .
v_gene: TRBV6-1
abundance: .
CDR3aa: CASSVLRLDSALFSGNTIYF
CDR3nt: TGTGCCAGCAGTGTCCTCCGGTTGGACAGTGCACTATTCTCTGGAAACACCATATATTTT

j_gene: TRBJ1-1
len: 13
d_gene: .
v_gene: TRBV19
abundance: few
CDR3aa: CASSTTADTEAFF
CDR3nt: TGTGCCAGTAGTACGACGGCGGACACTGAAGCTTTCTTT

j_gene: TRBJ2-1
len: 18
d_gene: .
v_gene: TRBV24-1
abundance: .
CDR3aa: CATSGKSLDSSPYNEQFF
CDR3nt: TGTGCCACCAGCGGCAAATCCCTCGACAGTTCCCCCTACAATGAGCAGTTCTTC

j_gene: TRBJ1-1
len: 13
d_gene: .
v_gene: TRBV4-2
abundance: few
CDR3aa: CASTQGRDTSPFF
CDR3nt: TGTGCCAGCACCCAGGGCCGGGACACCTCGCCTTTCTTT

j_gene: TRBJ1-1
len: 13
d_gene: .
v_gene: TRBV6-5
abundance: .
CDR3aa: CASSIEEGTEAFF
CDR3nt: TGTGCCAGCAGTATCGAGGAGGGGACTGAAGCTTTCTTT

j_gene: TRBJ2-7
len: 19
d_gene: .
v_gene: TRBV5-8
abundance: .
CDR3aa: CASSYFTLTYRDKIYEQYF
CDR3nt: TGTGCCAGCAGCTATTTCACCCTTACTTACCGGGACAAGATCTACGAGCAGTACTTC

j_gene: TRBJ2-3
len: 16
d_gene: TRBD2
v_gene: TRBV9
abundance: .
CDR3aa: CASSDGGANRADTQYF
CDR3nt: TGTGCCAGCAGCGACGGGGGGGCCAACCGTGCAGATACGCAGTATTTT

j_gene: TRBJ1-1
len: 13
d_gene: .
v_gene: TRBV10-3
abundance: .
CDR3aa: CAISDRGGTEAFF
CDR3nt: TGTGCCATCAGTGATCGAGGGGGCACTGAAGCTTTCTTT

j_gene: TRBJ1-5
len: 15
d_gene: .
v_gene: TRBV24-1
abundance: .
CDR3aa: CATSDSRGGNQPQHF
CDR3nt: TGTGCCACCAGTGATTCCAGGGGTGGGAATCAGCCCCAGCATTTT

j_gene: TRBJ1-6
len: 14
d_gene: TRBD1
v_gene: TRBV7-2
abundance: .
CDR3aa: CASSLGQGIPSLHF
CDR3nt: TGTGCCAGCAGCTTAGGACAGGGAATCCCTTCCCTCCACTTT

j_gene: TRBJ2-5
len: 12
d_gene: .
v_gene: TRBV30
abundance: .
CDR3aa: CAWSVQQETQYF
CDR3nt: TGTGCCTGGAGTGTCCAGCAAGAGACCCAGTACTTC

j_gene: TRBJ2-7
len: 14
d_gene: TRBD2
v_gene: TRBV4-1
abundance: .
CDR3aa: CASSQVAGDYEQYF
CDR3nt: TGCGCCAGCAGCCAAGTGGCGGGAGACTACGAGCAGTACTTC

j_gene: TRBJ1-1
len: 14
d_gene: TRBD1
v_gene: TRBV6-5
abundance: .
CDR3aa: CASSGQDRGTEAFF
CDR3nt: TGTGCCAGCAGCGGACAAGACAGGGGCACTGAAGCTTTCTTT

j_gene: TRBJ2-2
len: 15
d_gene: .
v_gene: TRBV5-1
abundance: .
CDR3aa: CASSQEKLNTGELFF
CDR3nt: TGCGCCAGCAGTCAAGAAAAACTGAACACCGGGGAGCTGTTTTTT

j_gene: TRBJ2-5
len: 14
d_gene: .
v_gene: TRBV5-1
abundance: .
CDR3aa: CASSLLAGEETQYF
CDR3nt: TGCGCCAGCAGCTTGCTGGCAGGGGAAGAGACCCAGTACTTC

j_gene: TRBJ2-1
len: 14
d_gene: .
v_gene: TRBV7-2
abundance: .
CDR3aa: CASSLGGRGDEQFF
CDR3nt: TGTGCCAGCAGCTTAGGCGGGCGGGGCGATGAGCAGTTCTTC

j_gene: TRBJ2-3
len: 18
d_gene: .
v_gene: TRBV7-2
abundance: .
CDR3aa: CASSLARTGTASTDTQYF
CDR3nt: TGTGCCAGCAGCTTAGCCCGAACTGGGACTGCTAGCACAGATACGCAGTATTTT

j_gene: TRBJ2-5
len: 14
d_gene: .
v_gene: TRBV18
abundance: few
CDR3aa: CASSRYQGEETQYF
CDR3nt: TGTGCCAGCTCCAGATACCAGGGTGAAGAGACCCAGTACTTC

j_gene: TRBJ1-4
len: 13
d_gene: .
v_gene: TRBV6-6
abundance: .
CDR3aa: CASSYPGGEKLFF
CDR3nt: TGTGCCAGCAGTTACCCTGGAGGCGAAAAACTGTTTTTT

j_gene: TRBJ1-5
len: 13
d_gene: TRBD1
v_gene: TRBV29-1
abundance: .
CDR3aa: CSGTGGPNQPQHF
CDR3nt: TGCAGCGGTACAGGGGGTCCTAATCAGCCCCAGCATTTT

j_gene: TRBJ1-1
len: 13
d_gene: .
v_gene: TRBV12-3/TRBV12-4
abundance: once
CDR3aa: CASRPRVVSEAFF
CDR3nt: TGTGCCAGCAGGCCCCGCGTAGTGAGTGAAGCTTTCTTT

j_gene: TRBJ1-1
len: 14
d_gene: .
v_gene: TRBV7-9
abundance: .
CDR3aa: CASSLEQQNTEAFF
CDR3nt: TGTGCCAGCAGCTTAGAACAACAGAACACTGAAGCTTTCTTT

j_gene: TRBJ1-3
len: 12
d_gene: .
v_gene: TRBV7-9
abundance: .
CDR3aa: CASSRSGNTIYF
CDR3nt: TGTGCCAGCAGCCGCTCTGGAAACACCATATATTTT

j_gene: TRBJ1-6
len: 15
d_gene: .
v_gene: TRBV2
abundance: .
CDR3aa: CASSEAPAQGSPLHF
CDR3nt: TGTGCCAGCAGTGAAGCCCCGGCCCAGGGTTCACCCCTCCACTTT

j_gene: TRBJ1-1
len: 11
d_gene: .
v_gene: TRBV12-3/TRBV12-4
abundance: .
CDR3aa: CASSSYTEAFF
CDR3nt: TGTGCCAGCAGTTCTTACACTGAAGCTTTCTTT